This entry lists 6 T cell receptor beta chains sequenced from one sample in a study of CD8+ T cells in alopecia areata. Sequencing relied on a cDNA template that was reverse transcribed from extracted RNA. Sequencing was performed with immunoSEQ multiplex PCR; in TCRdb, only in-frame clones are kept and a portion is missing. The sample carries 180,000 or so clones, roughly 59% recorded once. Sequences were derived from CD4+ T cells sorted from blood, sampled at week 0. The receptors were gathered from a human donor with alopecia areata.

V is TRBV6-5 and J is TRBJ1-5, with D uncertain. V lost 6 bases and J lost 7, with 13 bases in between. Germline assignment: CDR1 MNHEY and CDR2 SVGAGI. This CDR3 spans 13 amino acids. The CDR3 loop is CASSPVRGQPQHF. CDR3 bases: TGTGCCAGCAGCCCGGTTCGGGGACAGCCCCAGCATTTT.

In its sample, this clone was seen once. The rearrangement joins TRBV9 to TRBJ1-2; TRBD1 is a possible D gene (5 bases). Germline V gene sequence: CDR1 SGDLS, CDR2 YYNGEE. Trimming cost V 5 bases and J 8 bases, with 13 bases left between them. The length of the CDR3 is 12 residues. The CDR3 protein is CASRDSGVGYTF. CDR3 nucleotide sequence: TGTGCCAGCAGGGACTCGGGGGTCGGCTACACCTTC. The full variable domain, its missing parts supplied by reference TRBV9 and TRBJ1-2, is DSGVTQTPKHLITATGQRVTLRCSPRSGDLSVYWYQQSLDQGLQFLIQYYNGEERAKGNILERFSAQQFPDLHSELNLSSLELGDSALYFCASRDSGVGYTFGSGTRLTVV.

This chain connects TRBV7-3 to TRBJ2-7, with 8 bases identical to TRBD2. CDR3 length equals 13 residues. V lost 4 bases, J lost 3 bases, and 2 bases stayed unmatched. The germline CDR1 and CDR2 sequences are SGHTA and FQGTGA. Here the CDR3 reads CASSSSGGYEQYF. The DNA for the CDR3 is TGTGCCAGCAGCTCGAGCGGGGGCTACGAGCAGTACTTC.

The chain uses TRBV5-1 and TRBJ2-7; D may correspond to TRBD1 or TRBD2 (5 bases each). The CDR3 contains 13 residues. Trimming took 4 bases from V and 2 from J, leaving 10 bases between them. CDR1 and CDR2 from the germline V gene are SGHRS and YFSETQ. This chain's CDR3 is CASSPGLTYEQYF. The CDR3 coding sequence is TGCGCCAGCAGCCCGGGGCTAACCTACGAGCAGTACTTC.

The rearrangement joins TRBV7-2 to TRBJ2-1, with 9 positions matching TRBD2. CDR3 length: 14 residues. The junction had 8 bases not matched to a gene; V was cut back by 5 bases and J by 9 bases. Per germline, CDR1 SGHTA and CDR2 FQGNSA. The chain's CDR3 is CASSLGLASGEQFF. CDR3 sequence (DNA): TGTGCCAGCAGCCTCGGACTAGCGAGCGGTGAGCAGTTCTTC.

The chain links TRBV19 to TRBJ1-2; 7 nucleotides agree with TRBD1. Germline lookup yields CDR1 LNHDA and CDR2 SQIVND (reference sequence). This CDR3 is built from 16 residues. V lost 4 bases, J lost 3 bases, and 11 bases stayed unmatched. CDR3 in amino acids: CASSTQGLVVDYGYTF. CDR3 DNA sequence: TGTGCCAGTAGTACACAGGGGTTGGTGGTAGACTATGGCTACACCTTC.